This TCR beta chain was profiled in a study of response to subunit inactivated influenza vaccine. Regarding the study as a whole: Each seasonal flu vaccination may recruit only limited new T cells, authors suggested.

Between the trimmed V and J ends, which lost 3 bases and 2 bases, there was a span of 15 bases. CDR3 length: 16 amino acids. Germline V lookup: CDR1 SGHKS, CDR2 YYEKEE (reference sequence). TCRdb independently ran MiXCR on the RT-PCR reads; one entry per CDR3 protein. Of approximately 700,000 distinct CDR3 sequences in the sample, approximately 15% were seen once. As concerns this clonotype: Its antigen is still unknown.

The source material was PBMCs from blood, sampled around 15 days before vaccination. The chain joins TRBV5-5 to TRBJ1-5; D gene unclear. The receptor's source is a man in his fifties who received an inactivated influenza vaccine. DNA for the CDR3: TGTGCCAGCAGCTATGGACCCATGGGCGGCAATCAGCCCCAGCATTTT. This gives the protein CASSYGPMGGNQPQHF.